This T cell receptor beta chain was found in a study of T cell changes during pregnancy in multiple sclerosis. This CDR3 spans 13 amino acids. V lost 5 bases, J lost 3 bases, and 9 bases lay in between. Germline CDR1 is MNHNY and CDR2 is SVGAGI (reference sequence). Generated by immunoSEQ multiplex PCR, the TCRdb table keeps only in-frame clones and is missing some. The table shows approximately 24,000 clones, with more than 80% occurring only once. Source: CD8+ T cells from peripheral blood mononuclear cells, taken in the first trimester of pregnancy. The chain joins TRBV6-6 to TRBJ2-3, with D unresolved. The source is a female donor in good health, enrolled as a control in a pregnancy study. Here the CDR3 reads CASSDKVTDTQYF. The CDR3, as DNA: TGTGCCAGCAGTGACAAGGTGACAGATACGCAGTATTTT.